This T cell receptor (beta chain) emerged from a study of blood T cell repertoires in COVID-19 (dated by TCRdb to about 2020). Describing the broader study: Samples from collaborators originated in the United States, Italy and Spain and spanned both the acute and convalescent phases of COVID-19. The prospective study material was composed of cDNA or gDNA derived from T cells, B-cell-depleted T cells, or PBMCs. Subjects who had been exposed to COVID-19, were actively infected with it, or had recovered from it provided the deeply sampled blood TCRbeta repertoires that made up the dataset. A freely available public database, intended as a resource for researchers studying the immune response to SARS-CoV-2, is where the repertoires were released. The samples were drawn from two sources: the first 160 participants of the ongoing ImmuneRACE study, and some 1,300 subjects contributed by 6 global collaborators. Nearly every sample came with metadata listing a de-identified subject ID, COVID-19 status, age in years and sex. Where available, HLA class I and class II types were taken from metadata supplied by the sample provider and were not determined by assay-based typing.

TCRbeta CDR3 regions were amplified from genomic DNA using the immunoSEQ Assay, a bias-controlled multiplex PCR. The study's processing was this. The number of nucleated cells in each sample was estimated by amplification of reference gene primers within the assay. Sequence reads were collapsed and filtered to measure the absolute abundance of every unique TCRbeta CDR3 rearrangement. Productive Simpson clonality was computed per sample as the square root of Simpson's diversity index over productive rearrangements. TCRdb took this table from immuneACCESS and kept in-frame rearrangements with V and J called. Such tables lack part of the clones; where checked against another copy, unresolved V genes explain under half of the gap, and the rest is unexplained. V and J calls and clone size are as listed in that table; D and trimming were resolved from the DNA. The sample table shows fewer than 300,000 clones, and approximately 89% are seen once. 2% to 3% of the sample comes from the top ten.

At the junction V is shortened by 0 bases and J by 0 bases, with 7 bases in between. Its CDR3 holds 14 amino acids, cysteine through phenylalanine. Only the CDR3 region is kept as DNA, spanning 42 bases read in frame from base 1. CDR1 and CDR2, per the germline V gene, are SGHTS and YDEGEE. Overall study results and their limits: The quantity of clinical and demographic metadata differed by source and by participant and was supplied without curation.

The collaborating institutions used their own protocols to collect whole blood in K2EDTA tubes. For TCRbeta analysis, collaborators shipped samples as frozen whole blood, isolated PBMCs, or DNA extracted from either of those sample types. As concerns this clone: This clone's antigen is unknown. No base qualities exist here, and no much larger clone lies one base off it.

This clonotype was sampled from a woman in her forties or fifties with acute or convalescent COVID-19. The chain is encoded by TRBV5-8 joined to TRBJ2-7; the D gene is possibly TRBD1, with 5 bases matching. Sample: peripheral blood. The DNA sequence is as follows: TGTGCCAGCAGCTTGGGAAGGGGCTCCTACGAGCAGTACTTC. Its protein is CASSLGRGSYEQYF.